This entry features one T cell receptor beta chain sequence. The antigen is not known. V lost 0 bases and J 6 bases, leaving 12 bases between the germline ends. CDR3 length: 16 amino acids. Germline CDR1 ENHRY, CDR2 SYGVKD. PCR employed 60 Vbeta and 13 Jbeta primers. Produced via immunoSEQ multiplex PCR; TCRdb's table is partial and in-frame only. The table shows 200,000 to 250,000 clones, with 70% occurring only once. The source of the sample is a study of cytomegalovirus exposure and HLA in healthy donors. The overall study: Ancestry clustering placed around four fifths of a few hundred genotyped donors in the Caucasian-associated cluster. Overall study findings and caveats: Through in vitro validation, a few CMV-associated chains were shown to be specific for CMV antigens. A previous analysis found most TCR beta V segments productive roughly 90% or roughly 30% of the time. An assumption of roughly uniform sequencing depth across donors underlay the presence/absence analyses.

The rearrangement links TRBV10-3 to TRBJ1-6; D is possibly TRBD1 (6 bases). This sequence originates from a man aged 40-49 years in good health and CMV-seropositive. The sequenced sample consisted of PBMCs. The CDR3 nucleotides are TGTGCCATCAGTGAGTCGCGGTCAGGGGTTAATTCACCCCTCCACTTT. It yields the protein CAISESRSGVNSPLHF.